This T cell receptor (beta chain) was captured in a study of beta chain features in type 1 diabetes. Worth noting for this clone: What it binds is unknown.

Reverse transcribing all isolated RNA meant expressed TCRB transcripts were sequenced. There were 3.5 million to 4.5 million reads on average in the naive, central memory and regulatory T cell samples. Produced via immunoSEQ multiplex PCR; TCRdb's table is partial and in-frame only. This sample has under 850,000 clones, with 13% found just once. Trimming removed 3 bases from V and 2 bases from J, with 11 bases in between. CDR1 SGHRS and CDR2 YFSETQ come from the germline V gene. The CDR3 covers 14 residues. Whole-study results and caveats: There was no resolution here of whether HLA type influences TCRB rearrangement. Shorter TCRB CDR3s, moderately but significantly so, marked every one of the four CD4+ subsets in Type 1 diabetes patients.

The sample consisted of naive CD4+ T cells from blood. The rearrangement joins TRBV5-1 to TRBJ2-5; D is perhaps TRBD2 (5 bases). This receptor was obtained from a man between 18 and 35 years old with type 1 diabetes. The CDR3 region has the DNA TGCGCCAGCAGCTGGACGCGCGGGCAAGAGACCCAGTACTTC. Translating it yields CASSWTRGQETQYF.